The present entry profiles one T cell receptor (beta chain) with its context. Some clones are missing from TCRdb's copy, which holds only in-frame ones; the method was immunoSEQ multiplex PCR. The sample contains roughly 310,000 clones, roughly 90% of which appear only once. The data were obtained in a study of blood T cell repertoires in COVID-19. The CDR3 sequence is 15 residues long. Trimming shortened V by 3 bases and J by 5 bases, and 17 bases separated the two germline ends. Germline values: CDR1 SGHKS, CDR2 YYEKEE (reference sequence). The J gene is TRBJ1-2, the V gene TRBV5-5; D may be TRBD1 (5 bases). The TCR was taken from a woman aged 30 to 39 with COVID-19, enrolled during active disease. Material: peripheral blood. CDR3 sequence: CASSSERGRSYGYTF. The CDR3 DNA reads as TGTGCCAGCAGCTCGGAGCGGGGGAGGTCGTATGGCTACACCTTC.